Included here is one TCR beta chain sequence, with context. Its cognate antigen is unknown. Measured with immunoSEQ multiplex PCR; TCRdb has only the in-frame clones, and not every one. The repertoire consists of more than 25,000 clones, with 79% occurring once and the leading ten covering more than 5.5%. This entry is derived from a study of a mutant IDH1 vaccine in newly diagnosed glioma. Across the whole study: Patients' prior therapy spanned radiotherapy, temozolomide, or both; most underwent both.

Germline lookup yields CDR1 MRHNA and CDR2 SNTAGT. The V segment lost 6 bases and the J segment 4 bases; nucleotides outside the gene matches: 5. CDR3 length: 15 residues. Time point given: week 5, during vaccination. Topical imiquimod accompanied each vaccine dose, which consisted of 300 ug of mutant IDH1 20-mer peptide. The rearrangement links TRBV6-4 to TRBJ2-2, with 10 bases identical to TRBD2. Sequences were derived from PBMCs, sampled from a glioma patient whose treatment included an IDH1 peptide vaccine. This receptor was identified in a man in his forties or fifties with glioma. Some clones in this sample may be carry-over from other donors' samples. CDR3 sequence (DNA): TGTGCCAGCAGCCCTAGCGGGGGCCCCACCGGGGAGCTGTTTTTT. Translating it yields CASSPSGGPTGELFF.